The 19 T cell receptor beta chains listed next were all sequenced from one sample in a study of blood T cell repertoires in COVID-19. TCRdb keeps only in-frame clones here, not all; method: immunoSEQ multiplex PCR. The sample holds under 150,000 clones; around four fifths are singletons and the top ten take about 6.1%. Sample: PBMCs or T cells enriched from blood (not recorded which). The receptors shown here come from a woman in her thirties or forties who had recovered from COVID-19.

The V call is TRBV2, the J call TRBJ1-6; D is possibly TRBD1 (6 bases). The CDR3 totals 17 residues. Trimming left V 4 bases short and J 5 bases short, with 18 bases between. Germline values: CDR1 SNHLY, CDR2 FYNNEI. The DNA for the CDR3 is TGTGCCAGCAGTGTGAGGGGGAAATTGATCGATAATTCACCCCTCCACTTT. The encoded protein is CASSVRGKLIDNSPLHF.

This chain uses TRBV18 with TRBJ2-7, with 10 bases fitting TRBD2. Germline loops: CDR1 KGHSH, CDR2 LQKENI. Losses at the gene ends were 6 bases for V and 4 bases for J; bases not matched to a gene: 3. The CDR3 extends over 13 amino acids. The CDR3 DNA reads TGTGCCAGCTCGGGGACTAGCGCTTACGAGCAGTACTTC. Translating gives CASSGTSAYEQYF.

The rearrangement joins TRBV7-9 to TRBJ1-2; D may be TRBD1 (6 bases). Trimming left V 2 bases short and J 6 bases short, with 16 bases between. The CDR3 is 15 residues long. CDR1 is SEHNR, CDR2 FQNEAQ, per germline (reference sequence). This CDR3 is CASSLSQRGADGYTF. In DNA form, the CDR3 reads TGTGCCAGCAGCTTATCGCAGCGGGGGGCGGATGGCTACACCTTC.

CDR3 residues: CASSLGQVSTDTQYF. The CDR3 nucleotides read TGCGCCAGCAGCCTGGGACAGGTTAGCACAGATACGCAGTATTTT. The V and J genes are TRBV5-1 and TRBJ2-3; TRBD1 agrees at 8 bases. CDR3 length: 15 amino acids. V gave up 4 bases and J gave up 0 bases; unmatched junction bases: 4. Germline CDR1 is SGHRS and CDR2 is YFSETQ.

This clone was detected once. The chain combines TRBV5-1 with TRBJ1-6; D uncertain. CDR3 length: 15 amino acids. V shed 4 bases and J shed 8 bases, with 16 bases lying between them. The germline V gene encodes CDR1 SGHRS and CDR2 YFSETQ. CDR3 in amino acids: CASSPADWSDSPLHF. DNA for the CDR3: TGCGCCAGCAGCCCAGCCGACTGGTCAGATTCACCCCTCCACTTT.

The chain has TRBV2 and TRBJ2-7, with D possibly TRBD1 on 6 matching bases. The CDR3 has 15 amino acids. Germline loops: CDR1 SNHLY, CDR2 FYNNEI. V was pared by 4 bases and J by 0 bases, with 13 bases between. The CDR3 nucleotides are TGTGCCAGCAGTGCTCCAACAGGGAACTCCTACGAGCAGTACTTC. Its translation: CASSAPTGNSYEQYF.

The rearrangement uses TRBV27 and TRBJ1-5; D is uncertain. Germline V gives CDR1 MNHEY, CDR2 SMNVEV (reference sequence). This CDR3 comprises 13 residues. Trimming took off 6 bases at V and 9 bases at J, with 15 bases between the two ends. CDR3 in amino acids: CASRKQISGPQHF. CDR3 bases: TGTGCCAGCAGAAAACAGATTAGTGGGCCCCAGCATTTT.

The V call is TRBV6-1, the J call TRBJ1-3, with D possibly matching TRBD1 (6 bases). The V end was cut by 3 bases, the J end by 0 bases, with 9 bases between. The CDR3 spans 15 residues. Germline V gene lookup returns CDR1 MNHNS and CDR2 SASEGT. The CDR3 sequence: CASSDGQLSGNTIYF. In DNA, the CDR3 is TGTGCCAGCAGTGACGGACAGCTCTCTGGAAACACCATATATTTT.

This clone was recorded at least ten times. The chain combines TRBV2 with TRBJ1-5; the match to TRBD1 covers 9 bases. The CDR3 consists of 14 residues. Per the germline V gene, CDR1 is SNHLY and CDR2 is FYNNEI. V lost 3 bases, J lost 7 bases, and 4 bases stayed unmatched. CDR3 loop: CASSDTGGRQPQHF. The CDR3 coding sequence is TGTGCCAGCAGTGACACAGGGGGCCGCCAGCCCCAGCATTTT.

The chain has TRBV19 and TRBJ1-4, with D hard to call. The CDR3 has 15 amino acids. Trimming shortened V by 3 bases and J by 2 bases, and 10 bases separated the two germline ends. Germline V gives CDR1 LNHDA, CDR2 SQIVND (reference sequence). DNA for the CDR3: TGTGCCAGTAGTATCTCTGGCAGTACTAATGAAAAACTGTTTTTT. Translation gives CASSISGSTNEKLFF.

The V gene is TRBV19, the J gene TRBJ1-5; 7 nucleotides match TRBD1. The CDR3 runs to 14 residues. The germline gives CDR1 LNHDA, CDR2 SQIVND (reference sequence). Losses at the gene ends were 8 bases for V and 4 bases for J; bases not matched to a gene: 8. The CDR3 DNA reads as TGTGCCAGTTCGGGACAGCGGAAGAATCAGCCCCAGCATTTT. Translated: CASSGQRKNQPQHF.

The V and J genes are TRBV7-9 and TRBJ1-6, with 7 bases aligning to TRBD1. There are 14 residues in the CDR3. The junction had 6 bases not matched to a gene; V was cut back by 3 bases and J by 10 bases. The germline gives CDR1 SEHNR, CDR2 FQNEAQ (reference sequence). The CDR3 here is CASSFQGVGSPLHF. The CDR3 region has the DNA TGTGCCAGCAGCTTTCAGGGGGTGGGGTCACCCCTCCACTTT. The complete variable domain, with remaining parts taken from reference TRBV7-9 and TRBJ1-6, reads DTGVSQNPRHKITKRGQNVTFRCDPISEHNRLYWYRQTLGQGPEFLTYFQNEAQLEKSRLLSDRFSAERPKGSFSTLEIQRTEQGDSAMYLCASSFQGVGSPLHFGNGTRLTVT.

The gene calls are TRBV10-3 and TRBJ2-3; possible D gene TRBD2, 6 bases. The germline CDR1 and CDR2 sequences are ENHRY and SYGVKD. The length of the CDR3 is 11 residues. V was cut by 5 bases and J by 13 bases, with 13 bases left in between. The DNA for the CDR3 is TGTGCCATCAGTCCGGGAGAAACGGAGTATTTT. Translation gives CAISPGETEYF.

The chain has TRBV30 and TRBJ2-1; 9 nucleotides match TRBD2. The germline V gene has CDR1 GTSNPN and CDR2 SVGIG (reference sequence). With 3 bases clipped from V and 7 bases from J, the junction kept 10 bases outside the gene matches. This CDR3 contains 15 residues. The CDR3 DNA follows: TGTGCCTGGAGGGAGGGAGCGGGAGGTCAAAATGAGCAGTTCTTC. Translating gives CAWREGAGGQNEQFF.

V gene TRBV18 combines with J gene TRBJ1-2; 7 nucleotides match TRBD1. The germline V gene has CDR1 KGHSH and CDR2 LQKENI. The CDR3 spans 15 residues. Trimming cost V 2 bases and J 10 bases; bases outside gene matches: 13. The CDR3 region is CASSPSGTEGEFYTF. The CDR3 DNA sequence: TGTGCCAGCTCACCATCCGGGACAGAGGGGGAATTCTACACCTTC.

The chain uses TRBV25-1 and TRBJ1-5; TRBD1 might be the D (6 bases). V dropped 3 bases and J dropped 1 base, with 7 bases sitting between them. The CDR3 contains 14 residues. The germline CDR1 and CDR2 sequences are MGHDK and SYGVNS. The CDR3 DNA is TGTGCCAGCAGTGAGACAGGCAGCAATCAGCCCCAGCATTTT. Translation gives CASSETGSNQPQHF. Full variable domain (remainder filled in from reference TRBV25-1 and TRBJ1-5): EADIYQTPRYLVIGTGKKITLECSQTMGHDKMYWYQQDPGMELHLIHYSYGVNSTEKGDLSSESTVSRIRTEHFPLTLESARPSHTSQYLCASSETGSNQPQHFGDGTRLSIL.

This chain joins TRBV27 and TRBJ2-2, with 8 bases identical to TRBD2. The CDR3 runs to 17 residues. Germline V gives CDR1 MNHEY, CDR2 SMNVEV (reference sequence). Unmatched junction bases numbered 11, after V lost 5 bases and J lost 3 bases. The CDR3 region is CASSQRPGLAYTGELFF. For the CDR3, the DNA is TGTGCCAGCAGTCAACGCCCCGGACTAGCATACACCGGGGAGCTGTTTTTT.

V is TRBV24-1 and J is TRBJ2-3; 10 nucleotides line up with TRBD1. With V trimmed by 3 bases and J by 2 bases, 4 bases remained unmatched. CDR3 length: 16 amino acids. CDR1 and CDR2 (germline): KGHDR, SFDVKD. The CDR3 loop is CATSDGDRGNTDTQYF. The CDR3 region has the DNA TGTGCCACCAGTGATGGGGACAGGGGCAACACAGATACGCAGTATTTT.

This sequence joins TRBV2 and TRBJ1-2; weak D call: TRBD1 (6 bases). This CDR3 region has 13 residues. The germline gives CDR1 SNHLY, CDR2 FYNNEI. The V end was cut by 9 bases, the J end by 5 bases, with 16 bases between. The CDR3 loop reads CASGYGRGYGYTF. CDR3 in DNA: TGTGCCAGTGGTTACGGAAGGGGGTATGGCTACACCTTC. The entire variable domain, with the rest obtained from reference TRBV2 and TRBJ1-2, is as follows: EPEVTQTPSHQVTQMGQEVILRCVPISNHLYFYWYRQILGQKVEFLVSFYNNEISEKSEIFDDQFSVERPDGSNFTLKIRSTKLEDSAMYFCASGYGRGYGYTFGSGTRLTVV.